This TCR beta chain was captured by sequencing in a study of blood T cell repertoires in COVID-19. Authors' analysis steps: Reference gene primers were amplified, and this amplification served to estimate nucleated cell counts. Sequencing was performed with immunoSEQ multiplex PCR; in TCRdb, only in-frame clones are kept and a portion is missing. D and trimming were read from the DNA, whereas the V and J calls and clone size are those reported in that table. The sample has some 130,000 clones, approximately 84% seen once. Enrolled through a virtual design, the participants were between about 18 and 100 years of age and came from approximately 25 US areas. The sequenced sample consisted of PBMCs or T cells enriched from blood (not recorded which). This sequence originates from a man aged 40-49 years with acute COVID-19.

CDR3 residues: CASSTQGYGGNSYNEQFF. Here the CDR3 DNA reads TGTGCCAGCAGTACCCAGGGCTATGGCGGGAACTCGTACAATGAGCAGTTCTTC. The J gene is TRBJ2-1, the V gene TRBV27, with TRBD2 as a possible D gene (6 bases). Germline-derived CDR1 and CDR2 are MNHEY and SMNVEV (reference sequence). V was trimmed by 5 bases and J by 4 bases, leaving 24 bases between them. The CDR3 sequence is 18 residues long.